These T cell receptor beta chains were read from a single sample in a study of T-cell memory formation after mild COVID-19. TCRdb itself ran the 5' RACE reads through MiXCR, one entry per CDR3 protein. The sample lists approximately 400,000 distinct CDR3 sequences, around 17% occurring once. The sequenced sample was PBMCs or a T cell subset sorted from them (not recorded which). These receptors were collected from a man aged 18 to 30 who had mild COVID-19 (a few samples of this study predate the infection). Cell type and time point are not known. Each CDR3 is given with its conserved first and last residue. A D gene is named only where the DNA matches it firmly. Only part of the rows carry a size: once, few, many, or a class if the clone is expanded.

J: TRBJ1-5
V: TRBV6-1
D: .
size: .
DNA: TGTGCCAGCAGTGAATATCTGGGGGGAAATCAGCCCCAGCATTTT
CDR3: CASSEYLGGNQPQHF

J: TRBJ2-3
V: TRBV5-8
D: .
size: .
DNA: TGTGCCAGCAGCTTGTCGGGGGGGACAGGGACAGATACGCAGTATTTT
CDR3: CASSLSGGTGTDTQYF

J: TRBJ1-5
V: TRBV7-2
D: .
size: .
DNA: TGTGCCAGCAGCTTAGGAAACAGGGATCAGCCCCAGCATTTT
CDR3: CASSLGNRDQPQHF

J: TRBJ2-3
V: TRBV15
D: .
size: few
DNA: TGTGCCACCAGCAGAGAAACGCAGGGCGCAGATACGCAGTATTTT
CDR3: CATSRETQGADTQYF

J: TRBJ2-3
V: TRBV7-2
D: .
size: .
DNA: TGTGCCAGCAGCTTGGCCCCAACCGACACAGATACGCAGTATTTT
CDR3: CASSLAPTDTDTQYF

J: TRBJ2-2
V: TRBV5-1
D: .
size: .
DNA: TGCGCCAGCAGCTTGGATACCCCCGGGGAGCTGTTTTTT
CDR3: CASSLDTPGELFF

J: TRBJ1-1
V: TRBV5-5
D: .
size: .
DNA: TGTGCCAGCAGCCCAAGACAGCCGAACACTGAAGCTTTCTTT
CDR3: CASSPRQPNTEAFF

J: TRBJ2-5
V: TRBV7-2
D: .
size: .
DNA: TGTGCCAGCAGTTCCGACCCGAGGGAGACCCAGTACTTC
CDR3: CASSSDPRETQYF

J: TRBJ2-7
V: TRBV27
D: TRBD2
size: few
DNA: TGTGCCAGCAGTTTAGGCTGGGTAGCGGGCTCCTACGAGCAGTACTTC
CDR3: CASSLGWVAGSYEQYF

J: TRBJ2-5
V: TRBV7-2
D: TRBD1
size: .
DNA: TGTGCCAGCAGCTCGACGGACAGGGGGCGCAAAGAGACCCAGTACTTC
CDR3: CASSSTDRGRKETQYF

J: TRBJ2-5
V: TRBV20-1
D: .
size: .
DNA: TGCAGTGCTAAGGAACAGAAGGCCCAGTACTTC
CDR3: CSAKEQKAQYF

J: TRBJ1-4
V: TRBV7-9
D: .
size: .
DNA: TGTGCCAGCAGCTTATCGAGCGGAGGACGCGCGGCTAATGAAAAACTGTTTTTT
CDR3: CASSLSSGGRAANEKLFF

J: TRBJ1-2
V: TRBV20-1
D: TRBD1
size: few
DNA: TGCAGTGCGCCGAAACAGGGGGCGGTTGGCTACACCTTC
CDR3: CSAPKQGAVGYTF

J: TRBJ2-7
V: TRBV12-3/TRBV12-4
D: TRBD1
size: .
DNA: TGTGCCAGCAGACCACCGGGACAGCCCTACGAGCAGTACTTC
CDR3: CASRPPGQPYEQYF

J: TRBJ2-5
V: TRBV28
D: .
size: few
DNA: TGTGCCAGCAGTTTACTCAGGGGCGGGGAGACCCAGTACTTC
CDR3: CASSLLRGGETQYF

J: TRBJ2-5
V: TRBV2
D: .
size: few
DNA: TGTGCCAGCCAGCGGGACCAAGAGACCCAGTACTTC
CDR3: CASQRDQETQYF

J: TRBJ2-7
V: TRBV7-8
D: .
size: .
DNA: TGTGCCAGCAGCTTAGAAGGAACCTCCTACGAGCAGTACTTC
CDR3: CASSLEGTSYEQYF

J: TRBJ2-1
V: TRBV20-1
D: TRBD2
size: few
DNA: TGCAGTGCGTCCAGGACTAGCTACAATGAGCAGTTCTTC
CDR3: CSASRTSYNEQFF

J: TRBJ2-2
V: TRBV7-9
D: .
size: many
DNA: TGTGCCAGCAGCTTCCCCCAGGGGAAGTCCGGGGAGCTGTTTTTT
CDR3: CASSFPQGKSGELFF

J: TRBJ2-3
V: TRBV11-2
D: .
size: few
DNA: TGTGCCAGCAGCGGGCTTGGGGTCCCCACAGATACGCAGTATTTT
CDR3: CASSGLGVPTDTQYF

J: TRBJ1-2
V: TRBV29-1
D: TRBD1
size: .
DNA: TGCAGCGCGACAGGGGAAGAGGGTGGCTACACCTTC
CDR3: CSATGEEGGYTF

J: TRBJ1-1
V: TRBV7-2
D: .
size: few
DNA: TGTGCCAGCAGCCAAGCGCCAGCTAACACTGAAGCTTTCTTT
CDR3: CASSQAPANTEAFF

J: TRBJ1-6
V: TRBV5-1
D: .
size: .
DNA: TGCGCCAGCAGCCGGTGGCGGGGGGCTTATTCACCCCTCCACTTT
CDR3: CASSRWRGAYSPLHF

J: TRBJ1-2
V: TRBV7-2
D: TRBD1
size: few
DNA: TGTGCCAGCCATTCCGGGACAGGGGATGGCTACACCTTC
CDR3: CASHSGTGDGYTF

J: TRBJ1-2
V: TRBV3-1
D: .
size: .
DNA: TGTGCCAGCAGCCCTGACTGGGACATCTATGGCTACACCTTC
CDR3: CASSPDWDIYGYTF

J: TRBJ2-5
V: TRBV6-1
D: .
size: .
DNA: TGTGCCAGCAGTCCCCAGTGGGAGACCCAGTACTTC
CDR3: CASSPQWETQYF

J: TRBJ1-1
V: TRBV18
D: TRBD1
size: .
DNA: TGTGCCAGCGCAGCAGGGGGAAGGAGGAACACTGAAGCTTTCTTT
CDR3: CASAAGGRRNTEAFF

J: TRBJ2-1
V: TRBV7-6
D: .
size: .
DNA: TGTGCCAGCAGCTTCGAGGCTAGCCTCTACAATGAGCAGTTCTTC
CDR3: CASSFEASLYNEQFF

J: TRBJ2-1
V: TRBV7-9
D: TRBD1
size: few
DNA: TGTGCCAGCAGCCCCAGGGGACAGCAAGACAATGAGCAGTTCTTC
CDR3: CASSPRGQQDNEQFF

J: TRBJ1-1
V: TRBV15
D: .
size: .
DNA: TGTGCCACAAGCAGGGTCACCCGGGGGAACACTGAAGCTTTCTTT
CDR3: CATSRVTRGNTEAFF

J: TRBJ1-3
V: TRBV5-6
D: TRBD1
size: .
DNA: TGTGCCAGCAGCTCACAGGGGTCGGCTGGAAACACCATATATTTT
CDR3: CASSSQGSAGNTIYF

J: TRBJ2-7
V: TRBV3-1
D: TRBD2
size: few
DNA: TGTGCCAGCAGCCAAGATTTAACTAGCGGCGAGCAGTACTTC
CDR3: CASSQDLTSGEQYF

J: TRBJ2-1
V: TRBV29-1
D: .
size: .
DNA: TGCAGCGTTGGGGAGTTGGGCACACGGGAATACAATGAGCAGTTCTTC
CDR3: CSVGELGTREYNEQFF

J: TRBJ1-1
V: TRBV5-1
D: .
size: .
DNA: TGCGCCAGCAGGGGCGGACAGTCTCACACTGAAGCTTTCTTT
CDR3: CASRGGQSHTEAFF

J: TRBJ1-6
V: TRBV15
D: .
size: .
DNA: TGTGCCACCAGCAGAGATAACATGGGTTCTTCACCCCTCCACTTT
CDR3: CATSRDNMGSSPLHF

J: TRBJ1-2
V: TRBV20-1
D: .
size: few
DNA: TGCAGTGCTCGGGACACCGTACCTTATGGCTACACCTTC
CDR3: CSARDTVPYGYTF

J: TRBJ2-3
V: TRBV4-3
D: .
size: .
DNA: TGCGCCAGCAGCCAAGCTTACTCCACAGATACGCAGTATTTT
CDR3: CASSQAYSTDTQYF

J: TRBJ2-7
V: TRBV9
D: .
size: few
DNA: TGTGCCAGCAGCGTAGGAGGGGGAGGCTACGAGCAGTACTTC
CDR3: CASSVGGGGYEQYF

J: TRBJ1-2
V: TRBV4-3
D: .
size: few
DNA: TGCGCCAGCAGCCAAGGCCTATTTCCGGGGTCCTATGGCTACACCTTC
CDR3: CASSQGLFPGSYGYTF

J: TRBJ2-5
V: TRBV2
D: .
size: few
DNA: TGTGCCAGCAAATTGGAGACCCAGTACTTC
CDR3: CASKLETQYF

J: TRBJ2-5
V: TRBV20-1
D: .
size: few
DNA: TGCAGTGCTAAGGCAGAGACCCAGTACTTC
CDR3: CSAKAETQYF

J: TRBJ1-2
V: TRBV5-1
D: .
size: few
DNA: TGCGCCAGCAGCCCAACATCCTACAGGGCGAGCAACTATGGCTACACCTTC
CDR3: CASSPTSYRASNYGYTF

J: TRBJ1-5
V: TRBV20-1
D: .
size: .
DNA: TGCAGTGCTAGGGTTGGGGAAGTGTGGCAGCCCCAGCATTTT
CDR3: CSARVGEVWQPQHF

J: TRBJ2-3
V: TRBV5-1
D: TRBD1
size: .
DNA: TGCGCCAGCAGCTTGGGGGACAGGGCCGGCGATACGCAGTATTTT
CDR3: CASSLGDRAGDTQYF

J: TRBJ2-1
V: TRBV12-3/TRBV12-4
D: .
size: many
DNA: TGTGCCAGCAGCACTGACAGATACAATGAGCAGTTCTTC
CDR3: CASSTDRYNEQFF

J: TRBJ1-2
V: TRBV10-2
D: TRBD1
size: .
DNA: TGCGCCAGCACCAGGGGGTTGACTGGCTACACCTTC
CDR3: CASTRGLTGYTF

J: TRBJ2-7
V: TRBV5-1
D: TRBD1
size: few
DNA: TGCGCCAGCAGCCCACCGACAGGGATGTTCGACGAGCAGTACTTC
CDR3: CASSPPTGMFDEQYF

J: TRBJ1-5
V: TRBV7-9
D: TRBD1
size: .
DNA: TGTGCCAGCAGCTCGGCAACAGGGGCGATAAATCAGCCCCAGCATTTT
CDR3: CASSSATGAINQPQHF

J: TRBJ2-2
V: TRBV11-2
D: .
size: .
DNA: TGTGCCAGCAGCTTAGGCCACAGTACCGGGGCCACCGGGGAGCTGTTTTTT
CDR3: CASSLGHSTGATGELFF

J: TRBJ2-5
V: TRBV2
D: .
size: medium-sized
DNA: TGTGCCAGCAGAAACGCCCAAGAGACCCAGTACTTC
CDR3: CASRNAQETQYF

J: TRBJ2-7
V: TRBV12-3/TRBV12-4
D: .
size: once
DNA: TGTGCCAGCAGTCTCAGGGGAGGGAGAACCTACGAGCAGTACTTC
CDR3: CASSLRGGRTYEQYF

J: TRBJ2-3
V: TRBV15
D: TRBD1
size: .
DNA: TGTGCCACCAGCAGGCGGACAGGGGGCGCAGATACGCAGTATTTT
CDR3: CATSRRTGGADTQYF

J: TRBJ2-1
V: TRBV10-1
D: TRBD1
size: many
DNA: TGCGCCAGCAGGGGACAGGGTGACCATGAGCAGTTCTTC
CDR3: CASRGQGDHEQFF

J: TRBJ1-1
V: TRBV6-1
D: .
size: few
DNA: TGTGCCAGCAGTGACAGACTAGCTTTCTTT
CDR3: CASSDRLAFF

J: TRBJ2-3
V: TRBV7-3
D: .
size: .
DNA: TGTGCCAGCAGCTTGAGGGAGAGCACAGATACGCAGTATTTT
CDR3: CASSLRESTDTQYF